Presented here are 18 T cell receptor beta chains from one specimen sequenced in a study of metastatic and nonmetastatic thyroid tumors. Every patient was untreated before thyroid surgery. TCRdb called clones again from the PCR reads with MiXCR. The sample carries about 38,000 clones, less than 30% recorded once. The sample taken for sequencing was blood. The receptors come from a male donor with papillary thyroid cancer or a benign thyroid nodule (not recorded which). Some clones in this sample may be carry-over from other donors' samples.

This chain connects TRBV11-1 to TRBJ2-7; 10 nucleotides align to TRBD2. V lost 7 bases, J lost 6 bases, and 18 bases stayed unmatched. The CDR3 has 17 residues. CDR1 is SGHAT and CDR2 is FQDESV in the germline V gene (reference sequence). Written as DNA, the CDR3 is TGTGCCAGCACGGGGAGGAACAAAGCGGGAGGGCCGCTCGAGCAGTACTTC. It codes for CASTGRNKAGGPLEQYF.

This clone showed up just a few times. The rearrangement uses TRBV6-1 and TRBJ2-2; TRBD1 or TRBD2 may be the D gene (5 bases each). Trimming took 3 bases from V and 10 from J, leaving 18 bases between them. The CDR3 is 15 residues long. Germline V gene sequence: CDR1 MNHNS, CDR2 SASEGT. The CDR3 here is CASSEPGRTPVELFF. DNA for the CDR3: TGTGCCAGCAGTGAGCCGGGGCGAACCCCCGTGGAGCTGTTTTTT.

A few counts support this clone. V is TRBV9 and J is TRBJ1-2, with D tentatively TRBD1 (6 bases). The CDR3 contains 14 residues. V lost 0 bases to trimming and J lost 3 bases, with 9 bases between them. The germline V gene has CDR1 SGDLS and CDR2 YYNGEE. The CDR3 bases are TGTGCCAGCAGCGTAGAGAACAGGGACTATGGCTACACCTTC. This encodes CASSVENRDYGYTF.

This clone has at least ten counts. The chain joins TRBV7-9 to TRBJ1-1; D remains ambiguous. Germline values: CDR1 SEHNR, CDR2 FQNEAQ (reference sequence). The CDR3 extends over 13 amino acids. V was trimmed by 5 bases and J by 4 bases, leaving 11 bases between them. In DNA form, the CDR3 reads TGTGCCAGCAGCCCGGCGGGCGCCACTGAAGCTTTCTTT. Amino acids: CASSPAGATEAFF.

This clone is labeled medium-sized. In DNA form, the CDR3 reads TGTGCCAGCAGACAGCCTGGAAACACCATATATTTT. This codes for CASRQPGNTIYF. The chain has TRBV28 and TRBJ1-3; D unclear. In germline, CDR1 is MDHEN, CDR2 SYDVKM. This CDR3 contains 12 residues. V was shortened by 6 bases and J by 2 bases, with 5 bases between the two germline ends.

In this sample, this clone turned up many times. This chain links TRBV7-9 with TRBJ2-1; 7 bases fit TRBD2. The germline V gene has CDR1 SEHNR and CDR2 FQNEAQ (reference sequence). CDR3 length: 13 amino acids. Trimming cost V 7 bases and J 5 bases; bases outside gene matches: 5. The CDR3, as DNA: TGTGCCAGCAACGCGGGAGCGAACAATGAGCAGTTCTTC. It encodes CASNAGANNEQFF.

This clone was counted between two and nine times. The CDR3 DNA follows: TGTGCCAGCAGTCAGACTAGCGGCTTCTACGAGCAGTACTTC. Residues: CASSQTSGFYEQYF. The chain links TRBV12-3 or TRBV12-4 to TRBJ2-7; 9 bases are shared with TRBD2. This CDR3 has 14 residues. V was pared by 5 bases and J by 3 bases, with 5 bases of the junction left unmatched.

This clone has just a few counts. This chain joins TRBV6-2 or TRBV6-3 and TRBJ1-2; no reliable D call. V lost 6 bases to trimming and J lost 8 bases, with 1 base between them. The CDR3 covers 8 residues. CDR1 is MNHEY, CDR2 SVGEGT, per germline. As DNA, the CDR3 is TGTGCCAGCAGAGGCTACACCTTC. Translation: CASRGYTF.

The chain links TRBV27 to TRBJ2-5; 8 bases map to TRBD2. The CDR3 has 13 residues. J was trimmed by 4 bases and V by 7 bases; bases with no gene match: 5. CDR1 and CDR2 (germline): MNHEY, SMNVEV (reference sequence). The CDR3 sequence: CASTGLAGETQYF. The DNA for the CDR3 is TGTGCCAGCACCGGACTAGCTGGAGAGACCCAGTACTTC.

Only a few counts were recorded for this clone. V gene TRBV5-1 combines with J gene TRBJ1-2; TRBD1 matches at 9 bases. Trimming took 4 bases from V and 0 from J; bases not matched to a gene: 13. The CDR3 contains 18 residues. The germline V gene has CDR1 SGHRS and CDR2 YFSETQ. The chain's CDR3 is CASSGDRATIGTNYGYTF. For the CDR3, the DNA is TGCGCCAGCAGCGGGGACAGGGCCACAATTGGGACTAACTATGGCTACACCTTC.

J is TRBJ2-7 and V is TRBV10-3, with TRBD2 identical over 7 bases. The V gene end was trimmed by 0 bases and the J gene end by 1 base; junction bases not matched to a gene: 9. Germline V gene lookup returns CDR1 ENHRY and CDR2 SYGVKD. The CDR3 consists of 17 residues. The DNA for the CDR3 is TGTGCCATCAGTGAGTCGATGGCGGGAGTTAGGTCCTACGAGCAGTACTTC. It yields the protein CAISESMAGVRSYEQYF.

The genes are TRBV2 and TRBJ1-2; D ambiguous. Germline V gives CDR1 SNHLY, CDR2 FYNNEI. This CDR3 contains 13 residues. The V end was cut by 5 bases, the J end by 1 base, with 8 bases between. DNA for the CDR3: TGTGCCAGCAGTCGTGACATTAACTATGGCTACACCTTC. As protein: CASSRDINYGYTF.

In its sample, this clone was seen many times. Since a much larger clone is just one base distant, this may be a read error. The genes are TRBV3-1 and TRBJ2-3, with D tentatively TRBD1 (7 bases). CDR1 and CDR2 (germline): LGHDT, YNNKEL (reference sequence). This CDR3 comprises 16 residues. CDR3 nucleotides: TGTGCCAGCAGCCAAGAGGTATTGGCGGGGACAGATACGCGGTATTTT. This sequence encodes CASSQEVLAGTDTRYF.

The J gene is TRBJ2-7, the V gene TRBV20-1; TRBD1 matches at 8 bases. The CDR3 extends over 12 amino acids. Trimming took 4 bases from V and 4 from J; bases not matched to a gene: 3. The germline V gene has CDR1 DFQATT and CDR2 SNEGSKA (reference sequence). In nucleotides, the CDR3 is TGCAGTGCTACCCGGACAGGGTACGAGCAGTACTTC. It encodes CSATRTGYEQYF.

This clone was detected a few times. This rearrangement joins TRBV6-4 to TRBJ2-1; 7 bases map to TRBD1. Germline V gene data show CDR1 as MRHNA and CDR2 as SNTAGT. This CDR3 comprises 15 residues. The junction had 9 bases not matched to a gene; V was cut back by 6 bases and J by 4 bases. The CDR3 protein is CASSDQGDGYNEQFF. The CDR3 DNA reads TGTGCCAGCAGCGACCAGGGGGATGGGTACAATGAGCAGTTCTTC.

This clone was seen only a few times. The V gene is TRBV2, the J gene TRBJ2-3, with TRBD2 identical over 7 bases. CDR3 length: 15 amino acids. From germline, CDR1 is SNHLY and CDR2 FYNNEI. Germline trimming cut 10 bases from V and 4 bases from J; bases unmatched to any gene: 14. CDR3 in amino acids: CATPQLAGGADTQYF. CDR3 bases: TGTGCCACCCCGCAACTAGCTGGGGGGGCAGATACGCAGTATTTT.

The CDR3 sequence is CSARDFAGGDRETQYF. In nucleotides, the CDR3 is TGCAGTGCTAGAGATTTTGCGGGAGGCGATCGGGAGACCCAGTACTTC. The chain couples TRBV20-1 to TRBJ2-5; 8 bases align to TRBD2. Looked up from germline, CDR1 is DFQATT and CDR2 is SNEGSKA (reference sequence). V was pared by 0 bases and J by 5 bases, with 11 bases of the junction left unmatched. This CDR3 contains 16 residues.

This clone was seen at least ten times. This rearrangement joins TRBV6-1 to TRBJ1-1; 9 positions match TRBD1. The CDR3 consists of 16 residues. V lost 6 bases, J lost 4 bases, and 12 bases stayed unmatched. The germline gives CDR1 MNHNS, CDR2 SASEGT. For the CDR3, the DNA is TGTGCCAGCAGGCAGAAACACAGGGGGCAGGGCACTGAAGCTTTCTTT. Protein sequence: CASRQKHRGQGTEAFF.